The clone carrying this T cell receptor (beta chain) was observed a handful of times. Its antigen is not identified. V shed 2 bases and J shed 9 bases, with 14 bases lying between them. The CDR3 has 13 amino acids. CDR1 is MNHNS, CDR2 SASEGT, per germline. TCRdb itself ran the 5' RACE reads through MiXCR, one entry per CDR3 protein. The table includes 50,000 to 80,000 distinct CDR3 sequences, 20% to 25% detected once. Study observations and caveats: Larger-cohort validation covered only one TCR beta V-J rearrangement.

Sample: memory CD4+ T cells sorted from a lymph node. Subset noted: memory CD4+ T cells, CD4+CD45RO+CD25-. This TCR came from a female donor with breast cancer. The chain joins TRBV6-1 to TRBJ2-7; weak D call: TRBD2 (5 bases). CDR3 DNA: TGTGCCAGCAGTGAACTAGAGGGTCAGCGGCAGTACTTC. Its protein is CASSELEGQRQYF.